These T cell receptor beta chains were read from a single sample in a study of CD8 T cells in Susac syndrome. Via MiXCR, TCRdb re-called the immunoSEQ multiplex PCR reads, giving one row per CDR3 protein. The sample contains 50,000 to 55,000 distinct CDR3 sequences, 85% to 95% of which appear only once. Sequenced input: CD8+ T cells from PBMCs. These receptors all stem from a human donor with Susac syndrome. Each CDR3 is given with its conserved first and last residue. A D gene is named only where the DNA matches it firmly. A clone size is listed for some rows: how often the clone was seen (once, few, many), or a class if it is expanded.

clone size: NA; J gene: TRBJ1-2; V gene: TRBV2; CDR3 length: 13; D gene: NA; CDR3 protein: CASSGHTLDGYTF; CDR3 DNA: TGTGCCAGCAGTGGGCACACGTTGGATGGCTACACCTTC
clone size: NA; J gene: TRBJ1-2; V gene: TRBV30; CDR3 length: 11; D gene: NA; CDR3 protein: CAWGVGDSYTF; CDR3 DNA: TGTGCCTGGGGAGTTGGGGATAGCTACACCTTC
clone size: once; J gene: TRBJ1-2; V gene: TRBV20-1; CDR3 length: 13; D gene: TRBD1; CDR3 protein: CSAEGTGHYGYTF; CDR3 DNA: TGCAGTGCTGAAGGGACAGGGCACTATGGCTACACCTTC
clone size: NA; J gene: TRBJ2-1; V gene: TRBV4-3; CDR3 length: 17; D gene: TRBD2; CDR3 protein: CASSQDLRLAGYNEQFF; CDR3 DNA: TGCGCCAGCAGCCAAGATCTTAGACTAGCGGGTTACAATGAGCAGTTCTTC
clone size: NA; J gene: TRBJ2-3; V gene: TRBV6-2/TRBV6-3; CDR3 length: 15; D gene: TRBD2; CDR3 protein: CASSYPSGGARTQYF; CDR3 DNA: TGTGCCAGCAGTTACCCTAGCGGGGGGGCGCGTACGCAGTATTTT
clone size: once; J gene: TRBJ2-3; V gene: TRBV9; CDR3 length: 14; D gene: NA; CDR3 protein: CASSVFGSTDTQYF; CDR3 DNA: TGTGCCAGCAGCGTATTTGGGAGCACAGATACGCAGTATTTT
clone size: NA; J gene: TRBJ1-4; V gene: TRBV20-1; CDR3 length: 14; D gene: NA; CDR3 protein: CSALPRQPDEKLFF; CDR3 DNA: TGCAGTGCTCTCCCACGGCAACCTGATGAAAAACTGTTTTTT
clone size: NA; J gene: TRBJ2-7; V gene: TRBV5-1; CDR3 length: 15; D gene: NA; CDR3 protein: CASSSTTFRFYEQYF; CDR3 DNA: TGCGCCAGCAGCTCTACAACCTTTCGGTTCTACGAGCAGTACTTC
clone size: NA; J gene: TRBJ2-4; V gene: TRBV15; CDR3 length: 18; D gene: TRBD2; CDR3 protein: CATSRELAGPDPKNIQYF; CDR3 DNA: TGTGCCACCAGCAGAGAACTAGCGGGGCCAGACCCCAAAAACATTCAGTACTTC
clone size: NA; J gene: TRBJ2-7; V gene: TRBV9; CDR3 length: 13; D gene: NA; CDR3 protein: CASSGSGSGEQYF; CDR3 DNA: TGTGCCAGCAGCGGTTCAGGGTCGGGTGAGCAGTACTTC
clone size: NA; J gene: TRBJ2-3; V gene: TRBV12-3/TRBV12-4; CDR3 length: 15; D gene: NA; CDR3 protein: CASNRQGGRTDTQYF; CDR3 DNA: TGTGCCAGCAACCGACAGGGAGGTAGGACAGATACGCAGTATTTT
clone size: NA; J gene: TRBJ1-2; V gene: TRBV29-1; CDR3 length: 14; D gene: NA; CDR3 protein: CSVLGFPFSYGYTF; CDR3 DNA: TGCAGCGTTTTGGGCTTCCCTTTCAGTTATGGCTACACCTTC
clone size: NA; J gene: TRBJ2-2; V gene: TRBV29-1; CDR3 length: 14; D gene: NA; CDR3 protein: CSVEDWGDTGELFF; CDR3 DNA: TGCAGCGTTGAAGATTGGGGGGACACCGGGGAGCTGTTTTTT
clone size: NA; J gene: TRBJ1-5; V gene: TRBV15; CDR3 length: 13; D gene: NA; CDR3 protein: CATSPDNDQPQHF; CDR3 DNA: TGTGCCACCAGTCCGGACAACGATCAGCCCCAGCATTTT
clone size: NA; J gene: TRBJ1-1; V gene: TRBV30; CDR3 length: 13; D gene: NA; CDR3 protein: CAWRVARNTEAFF; CDR3 DNA: TGTGCCTGGAGGGTCGCACGGAACACTGAAGCTTTCTTT
clone size: NA; J gene: TRBJ1-2; V gene: TRBV27; CDR3 length: 17; D gene: NA; CDR3 protein: CASSLSIEPGEYYGYTF; CDR3 DNA: TGTGCCAGCAGTTTATCGATAGAGCCAGGGGAGTACTATGGCTACACCTTC
clone size: NA; J gene: TRBJ1-6; V gene: TRBV15; CDR3 length: 14; D gene: TRBD1; CDR3 protein: CATSSTGGASPLHF; CDR3 DNA: TGTGCCACCAGCAGCACAGGGGGTGCTTCACCCCTCCACTTT
clone size: NA; J gene: TRBJ1-2; V gene: TRBV12-3/TRBV12-4; CDR3 length: 13; D gene: NA; CDR3 protein: CASSDTGIYGYTF; CDR3 DNA: TGTGCCAGCAGTGACACAGGGATCTATGGCTACACCTTC
clone size: NA; J gene: TRBJ2-7; V gene: TRBV4-1; CDR3 length: 17; D gene: TRBD2; CDR3 protein: CASSQEFGGGRDYEQYF; CDR3 DNA: TGCGCCAGCAGCCAAGAGTTCGGCGGGGGGCGGGATTACGAGCAGTACTTC